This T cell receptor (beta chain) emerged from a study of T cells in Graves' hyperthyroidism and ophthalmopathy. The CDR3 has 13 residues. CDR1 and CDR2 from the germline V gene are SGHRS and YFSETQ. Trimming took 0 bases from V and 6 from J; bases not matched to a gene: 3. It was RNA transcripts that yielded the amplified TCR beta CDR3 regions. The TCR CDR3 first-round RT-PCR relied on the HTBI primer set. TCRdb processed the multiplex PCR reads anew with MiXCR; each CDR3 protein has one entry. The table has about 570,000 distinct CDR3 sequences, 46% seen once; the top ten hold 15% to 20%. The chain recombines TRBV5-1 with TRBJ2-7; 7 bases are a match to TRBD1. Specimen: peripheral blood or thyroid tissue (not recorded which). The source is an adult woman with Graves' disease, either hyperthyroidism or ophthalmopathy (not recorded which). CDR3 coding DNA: TGCGCCAGCAGCTTGGCGGACAGGATCGAGCAGTACTTC. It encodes CASSLADRIEQYF.